This TCR beta chain came from a study of shared clonotypes between healthy human individuals. Overall study: Three plates each covered CD4 naive and memory; CD8 naive two, CD8 memory one.

As defined, naive CD8 cells were CD45RO-negative and positively selected for CCR7, with terminally differentiated effector memory CD45RA+ cells excluded. Per the original data handling: ImmunoSEQ output held junction-only sequences without quality scores, so filtering differed. Generated by immunoSEQ multiplex PCR, the TCRdb table keeps only in-frame clones and is missing some. D and trimming were read from the DNA, whereas the V and J calls and clone size are those reported in that table. The sample has under 2,000,000 clones, less than 95% seen once; the top ten hold roughly 1.2%. The table lists this clone with a count of one. Antigen: not known. Per the germline V gene, CDR1 is MNHEY and CDR2 is SVGAGI. Trimming removed 0 bases from V and 5 bases from J, with 10 bases in between. CDR3 length: 14 residues. Study results and limitations: There were few donors, and this limited the genetic and exposure-history diversity represented.

This rearrangement joins TRBV6-5 to TRBJ2-5, with a weak D call TRBD2 (6 bases). The TCR originated in a man aged 18 to 30 in good health. Sequencing used naive CD8+ T cells sorted from blood. CDR3 sequence (DNA): TGTGCCAGCAGTTACTCAGGAGGGCCGGAGACCCAGTACTTC. Encoded protein: CASSYSGGPETQYF.